This T cell receptor beta chain was recorded in a study of OX40 agonist ivuxolimab in advanced cancers. A note on the overall study: The costimulatory receptor OX40 (CD134) was targeted by ivuxolimab, a fully human IgG2 agonistic monoclonal antibody. Intravenous ivuxolimab was administered to patients every 2 weeks at six dose levels: 0.01, 0.1, 0.3, 1.5, 3 and 10 mg/kg. Of the approximately 54 patients in dose escalation, 19 had hepatocellular carcinoma, roughly 15 had melanoma, 9 had renal cell carcinoma and 9 had head and neck cancer. In the dose-escalation cohort, approximately 82% of patients were male, and the mean age was approximately 64 years, with a range of 23 to 79. Patients were allowed to have had prior anti-PD-1, anti-PD-L1 or anti-CTLA-4 therapy, and 40% to 45% of the dose-escalation patients had previously received checkpoint inhibitors. Partial responses were achieved by three dose-escalation patients, of whom one had hepatocellular carcinoma and two had cutaneous melanoma. The purpose of peripheral TCRbeta sequencing was to test whether ivuxolimab changed TCR sequence diversity and led to clonal T-cell expansion. The paper reports the monotherapy dose-escalation portion (N ≈ 50 patients) of the phase I ivuxolimab trial.

Patients with a history of autoimmune disease or receiving systemic immunosuppression were excluded from the trial. Peripheral blood for TCR sequencing was collected from all dose cohorts at baseline, on cycle 4 day 1, and on cycle 7 day 1. Samples came from an open-label, multicenter, first-in-human phase I dose-escalation trial of ivuxolimab. Adults with locally advanced or metastatic melanoma, renal cell, hepatocellular, or head and neck squamous cell carcinoma were enrolled in the trial. CD4+ and CD8+ T cells were sorted separately from peripheral blood before TCR sequencing. For this clone: What this receptor recognizes is not known. Per-nucleotide qualities are absent, and no much larger clonotype sits a single base away.

For sequencing of the TCRbeta CDR3 region, genomic DNA was extracted from the sorted cells. TCRbeta CDR3 regions were sequenced using the immunoSEQ Assay. TCRdb took over this immuneACCESS table, retaining in-frame rearrangements with V and J assigned. Such tables are incomplete; in checked studies, under half of the missing clones stem from an unresolved V gene, and the remainder is unexplained. For this sample there are just over 80,000 clones; 80% to 90% appear just once. Over 0.25% of the sample is held by the ten biggest clonotypes. General study outcomes and caveats: In partial responders in the 0.1-3.0 mg/kg groups, normalized peripheral clonal expansion was found to be among the lowest, especially among CD8+ T cells. At doses from 0.1 to 3.0 mg/kg, clonal expansion was seen in both CD4+ and CD8+ blood T cells between baseline and week 6. The antigen specificity of the clonally expanded peripheral T cells was not determined. After ivuxolimab, CD8+ T cells had more expanded clones than CD4+ T cells on average. Low levels of normalized T-cell clonal expansion were also shown by some nonresponding patients.

Based on the germline V gene, the CDR1 and CDR2 sequences are SGHTA and FQGTGA. V and J are truncated by 1 base and 1 base respectively, leaving an intervening sequence of 10 bases. From cysteine to phenylalanine, the CDR3 is 16 amino acids long. Here the CDR3 DNA is all that survives: 48 bases in frame from base 1. Here the sequenced sample was CD4+ or CD8+ T cells sorted from blood, taken in a trial of the OX40 agonist ivuxolimab. The receptor was derived from an adult with an advanced solid tumor such as melanoma, head and neck, liver or kidney cancer. Recombination connected TRBV7-3 to TRBJ2-2; the D gene cannot be named for sure. The CDR3 in this case is CASSLNSQLNTGELFF. In nucleotide form, the sequence is TGTGCCAGCAGCTTAAATTCACAGCTGAACACCGGGGAGCTGTTTTTT.